The 6 T cell receptor beta chains in this list originate from one sample, sequenced in a study of T cells expressing NK-cell markers. Following a re-call of the 5' RACE reads, TCRdb has one entry per CDR3 protein and lacks DNA. The ten most abundant clones cover under 4.5% of a sample with a few hundred thousand distinct CDR3 sequences. Input material: blood T cells: a sorted CD56 or NKG2C T cell subset, CD4+ or CD8+ T cells, or bulk PBMC T cells (not recorded which). Receptor source: a man aged 18 to 29 in good health.

The chain couples TRBV6-1 to TRBJ1-4; with no DNA, the TCRdb D assignment of TRBD1 cannot be verified. Germline values: CDR1 MNHNS, CDR2 SASEGT. This CDR3 region has 15 residues. The CDR3 protein is CASSDGTGRWEKLFF.

The CDR3 reads CASSENSGGGETQYF. The rearrangement uses TRBV5-1 and TRBJ2-5; there is no DNA to check the TCRdb D call of TRBD1. This CDR3 contains 15 residues. Per the germline V gene, CDR1 is SGHRS and CDR2 is YFSETQ.

The V gene is TRBV2, the J gene TRBJ2-7; lacking DNA, the TRBD1 call made by TCRdb goes unchecked. The germline gives CDR1 SNHLY, CDR2 FYNNEI. CDR3 length equals 14 residues. CDR3 protein: CASRRTAGTYEQYF.

V gene TRBV15 combines with J gene TRBJ1-5; TCRdb designates TRBD1, a call that cannot be tested without DNA. The CDR3 has 15 amino acids. From germline, CDR1 is LNHNV and CDR2 YYDKDF (reference sequence). CDR3 sequence reads: CATSTEDREDQPQHF.

The V and J genes are TRBV7-8 and TRBJ1-4; TCRdb selects TRBD1, and the lack of DNA leaves this call unchecked. The CDR3 totals 17 residues. Germline V gene lookup returns CDR1 SGHVS and CDR2 FQNEAQ. CDR3: CASSSTLGQGVGEKLFF. Drawing the rest from reference TRBV7-8 and TRBJ1-4, the complete variable domain is GAGVSQSPRYKVAKRGQDVALRCDPISGHVSLFWYQQALGQGPEFLTYFQNEAQLDKSGLPSDRFFAERPEGSVSTLKIQRTQQEDSAVYLCASSSTLGQGVGEKLFFGSGTQLSVL.

J is TRBJ2-3 and V is TRBV2; no DNA is available, so the TRBD1 call from TCRdb remains unchecked. The CDR3 has 14 amino acids. Germline-derived CDR1 and CDR2 are SNHLY and FYNNEI. CDR3 amino acids: CASSEGTGENTQYF.